This T cell receptor (beta chain) appears in the sequencing data of a study of blood T cell repertoires in COVID-19. Generated by immunoSEQ multiplex PCR, the TCRdb table keeps only in-frame clones and is missing some. Of 150,000 to 200,000 clones listed, under 90% are singletons. CDR1 is SGHRS, CDR2 YFSETQ, per germline. The germline V and J ends were trimmed by 0 bases and 5 bases, with 20 bases remaining between them. This CDR3 contains 17 residues. J is TRBJ2-5 and V is TRBV5-1; D may be TRBD2 (5 bases). This sequence originates from a man in his sixties with acute or convalescent COVID-19. Material: peripheral blood. CDR3 sequence (DNA): TGCGCCAGCAGCTTGGGAGTCTTAACGACCGGGGTGGAGACCCAGTACTTC. Translated, it gives CASSLGVLTTGVETQYF.